This TCR beta chain comes out of a study of cytomegalovirus exposure and HLA in healthy donors. Overall study findings and caveats: Per a later analysis, HLA-associated TCR beta chains showed more clonal expansion than other, equally common TCR beta chains. A few chains tied to CMV proved CMV antigen-specific in vitro.

This CDR3 spans 15 amino acids. Looked up from germline, CDR1 is SQVTM and CDR2 is ANQGSEA. The V and J ends lost 4 bases and 0 bases respectively, with 15 bases between them. To note about this clone: The antigen is not known.

The primer mix had 60 Vbeta and 13 Jbeta primers. Profiled with immunoSEQ multiplex PCR; TCRdb holds only in-frame clones, not every one. Of about 96,000 clones detected, 60% to 75% appear once; the ten largest clones hold around 3.1%. The sequence was obtained from a female donor in good health and CMV-seropositive. V usage is TRBV29-1 and J usage is TRBJ1-1; D not resolved. The specimen was PBMCs. The CDR3 bases are TGCAGCGTTGTCAGGCCCCCCCTCATGAACACTGAAGCTTTCTTT. Translation: CSVVRPPLMNTEAFF.